This T cell receptor beta chain was found in a study of Graves' ophthalmopathy and Graves' hyperthyroidism. Study-level background: Before any treatment was given, at initial diagnosis, peripheral blood was collected.

The CDR3 covers 15 residues. The ends were cut back, 5 bases at V and 5 bases at J, with 19 bases in the middle. Germline V lookup: CDR1 SGHTA, CDR2 FQGTGA. Study-level findings and limits: The authors also found most expanded thyroid clonotypes above 0.001 frequency in blood.

Transcripts of RNA were the source for amplifying TCR beta CDR3 regions. The first round was an RT-PCR with HTBI primers, and the second round was a multiplex PCR. In TCRdb, the multiplex PCR reads were re-called with MiXCR into one record per CDR3 protein. The sample lists 450,000 or so distinct CDR3 sequences; around an eighth were seen once. In this sample, this clonotype turned up many times. Its antigen is unidentified. Enrollment excluded any patients with other autoimmune diseases, uncontrolled infections, pregnancy or lactation. Someone took the PBMCs out of approximately 10 ml of fresh peripheral blood.

The sample comprised blood. This sequence originates from a woman in her twenties or thirties with Graves' ophthalmopathy. The rearrangement joins TRBV7-3 to TRBJ2-7; D is perhaps TRBD2 (5 bases). CDR3 nucleotide sequence: TGTGCCAGCAGCCCAAAGAGGGCAGGACCTGACGAGCAGTACTTC. The encoded protein is CASSPKRAGPDEQYF.